One sample yielded the 19 T cell receptor beta chains listed below, sequenced in a study of T cells in Graves' hyperthyroidism and ophthalmopathy. From RNA transcripts, TCR beta CDR3 regions were amplified. TCR CDR3 regions were first amplified by RT-PCR with HTBI primers. MiXCR was run by TCRdb on the multiplex PCR reads, yielding one entry per CDR3 protein. The repertoire consists of over 450,000 distinct CDR3 sequences, with 17% occurring once and the leading ten covering about 16%. The sample was blood. These receptors all come from a woman between 18 and 30 years old with Graves' ophthalmopathy.

This clonotype was counted only a few times. The chain combines TRBV30 with TRBJ1-5; a possible D gene is TRBD1 (5 bases). CDR1 is GTSNPN and CDR2 is SVGIG in the germline V gene (reference sequence). Trimming pared 3 bases from V and 7 bases from J, leaving 16 bases between. This CDR3 has 14 residues. The CDR3 DNA follows: TGTGCCTGGAGCCTTGGAGGGGACTCCCAGCCCCAGCATTTT. Translating it yields CAWSLGGDSQPQHF.

This clonotype was detected many times. The rearrangement joins TRBV7-3 to TRBJ2-3; 9 bases are a match to TRBD2. CDR1 SGHTA and CDR2 FQGTGA come from the germline V gene. The CDR3 consists of 15 residues. Trimming at V came to 4 bases and at J to 1 base, leaving 3 bases not matched to a gene. CDR3 DNA: TGTGCCAGCAGCTCCCTAGCGGGACGCACAGATACGCAGTATTTT. Amino acids: CASSSLAGRTDTQYF.

This clonotype occurred many times. CDR3 in DNA: TGTGCCAGCAGCAGAATGACAGGGTATGAGCAGTTCTTC. It encodes CASSRMTGYEQFF. The chain carries TRBV7-8 and TRBJ2-1; 7 positions agree with TRBD1. The V gene's germline CDR1 is SGHVS and CDR2 FQNEAQ. V shed 5 bases, J shed 8 bases, and the junction held 6 bases outside the gene matches. CDR3 size: 13 residues.

This clonotype was counted many times. The J gene is TRBJ1-1, the V gene TRBV12-3 or TRBV12-4; D is unresolved. The ends were cut back, 5 bases at V and 10 bases at J, with 11 bases in the middle. The CDR3 is 11 amino acids. The CDR3 reads CASSRLPLAFF. The CDR3 DNA is TGTGCCAGCAGTCGTCTTCCCTTAGCTTTCTTT.

This clonotype was detected ten times or more. V is TRBV20-1 and J is TRBJ1-2; TRBD1 aligns across 8 bases. Trimming cost V 3 bases and J 8 bases; bases outside gene matches: 8. Per the germline V gene, CDR1 is DFQATT and CDR2 is SNEGSKA (reference sequence). This CDR3 region has 13 residues. CDR3 nucleotides: TGCAGTGCTAGCGATCGGACAGGGAGCGGCTACACCTTC. Protein: CSASDRTGSGYTF.

CDR3: CASSPTGAVGSYNEQFF. DNA of the CDR3: TGTGCCAGCAGCCCGACAGGGGCCGTCGGATCCTACAATGAGCAGTTCTTC. V gene TRBV28 combines with J gene TRBJ2-1; 8 nucleotides agree with TRBD1. CDR1 is MDHEN and CDR2 is SYDVKM in the germline V gene. CDR3 length: 17 amino acids. Losses at the gene ends were 6 bases for V and 1 base for J; bases not matched to a gene: 11.

This clonotype came up many times. The rearrangement uses TRBV6-1 and TRBJ2-7; D is ambiguous. This CDR3 is 13 amino acids long. CDR1 and CDR2 (germline): MNHNS, SASEGT. With 2 bases removed from V and 6 bases from J, the gap between germline ends came to 11 bases. Here the CDR3 DNA reads TGTGCCAGCAGTGAATTGGTGGTTCCCGAGCAGTACTTC. It encodes CASSELVVPEQYF.

This chain links TRBV9 with TRBJ1-2, with 7 nucleotides matching TRBD1. Germline V gives CDR1 SGDLS, CDR2 YYNGEE. The CDR3 length is 17 residues. The V segment lost 3 bases and the J segment 4 bases; nucleotides outside the gene matches: 15. The CDR3 bases are TGTGCCAGCAGCGCTGGGACAACAGGGGCAAGTGGCTATGGCTACACCTTC. As protein: CASSAGTTGASGYGYTF.

There are many counts of this clonotype. This chain links TRBV11-2 with TRBJ2-3, with a weak D call TRBD1 (5 bases). The CDR3 is made up of 16 amino acids. The germline V gene encodes CDR1 SGHAT and CDR2 FQNNGV. The ends were cut back, 5 bases at V and 0 bases at J, with 15 bases in the middle. CDR3 in amino acids: CASSRPAGLSTDTQYF. DNA for the CDR3: TGTGCCAGCAGCCGACCGGCAGGGCTAAGCACAGATACGCAGTATTTT.

The table lists this clonotype with many counts. The V call is TRBV7-2, the J call TRBJ2-3; D not certain. Trimming took off 4 bases at V and 4 bases at J, with 6 bases between the two ends. This CDR3 is built from 12 residues. The germline V gene has CDR1 SGHTA and CDR2 FQGNSA. CDR3 amino acids: CASSSLPDTQYF. The CDR3 DNA reads as TGTGCCAGCAGCTCCCTCCCAGATACGCAGTATTTT.

The chain joins TRBV30 to TRBJ2-5; D is tentatively TRBD1 or TRBD2 (5 bases each). Trimming cost V 4 bases and J 5 bases, with 14 bases left between them. Germline CDR1 is GTSNPN and CDR2 is SVGIG (reference sequence). The length of the CDR3 is 13 residues. The CDR3 region has the DNA TGTGCCTGGAAATTTGGGGGTGGGGAGACCCAGTACTTC. Translation gives CAWKFGGGETQYF.

In this sample, this clonotype turned up a few times. The chain is built from TRBV2 and TRBJ2-7; D unresolved. The V and J ends lost 7 bases and 5 bases respectively, with 0 bases between them. This CDR3 region has 8 residues. The germline gives CDR1 SNHLY, CDR2 FYNNEI. CDR3 in amino acids: CASNEQYF. The DNA for the CDR3 is TGTGCCAGCAACGAGCAGTACTTC.

This clonotype has just a few counts. The rearrangement uses TRBV7-9 and TRBJ2-7, with D uncertain. CDR1 and CDR2 (germline): SEHNR, FQNEAQ (reference sequence). This CDR3 region has 14 residues. Trimming took off 4 bases at V and 2 bases at J, with 12 bases between the two ends. The CDR3 loop is CASSSQAATYEQYF. Written as DNA, the CDR3 is TGTGCCAGCAGCTCCCAGGCCGCTACCTACGAGCAGTACTTC.

This clonotype occurred many times. V and J are TRBV7-9 and TRBJ2-7; 12 bases align to TRBD1. J was trimmed by 4 bases and V by 5 bases; bases with no gene match: 6. Per germline, CDR1 SEHNR and CDR2 FQNEAQ (reference sequence). The CDR3 runs to 15 residues. The DNA of the CDR3 is TGTGCCAGCAGCGACCGGGACAGGGGGCATTACGAGCAGTACTTC. This translates into CASSDRDRGHYEQYF.

This chain connects TRBV9 to TRBJ1-4, with D maybe TRBD1 (5 bases). Germline V gene sequence: CDR1 SGDLS, CDR2 YYNGEE. Trimming removed 4 bases at V and 8 bases at J, with 18 bases between. The CDR3 totals 15 residues. The CDR3 sequence: CASSPQPGAGEKLFF. The CDR3 nucleotides are TGTGCCAGCAGCCCACAGCCCGGGGCCGGGGAAAAACTGTTTTTT.

This clonotype appeared many times. The chain joins TRBV27 to TRBJ1-2; D may be TRBD1 (5 bases). The V gene's germline CDR1 is MNHEY and CDR2 SMNVEV (reference sequence). V lost 3 bases and J lost 0, with 11 bases in between. This CDR3 has 15 amino acids. CDR3 coding DNA: TGTGCCAGCAGTTTTGGGACGGAAGCTAACTATGGCTACACCTTC. It encodes CASSFGTEANYGYTF.

This clonotype has ten or more counts. The chain has TRBV12-3 or TRBV12-4 and TRBJ1-1, with D possibly being TRBD1 (5 bases). Trimming shortened V by 3 bases and J by 4 bases, and 15 bases separated the two germline ends. There are 15 residues in the CDR3. CDR3 protein: CASSFLTRGGTEAFF. CDR3 DNA sequence: TGTGCCAGCAGTTTTCTGACAAGGGGCGGCACTGAAGCTTTCTTT.

This clonotype has at least ten counts. The genes are TRBV20-1 and TRBJ2-1, with 7 bases aligning to TRBD1. The germline CDR1 and CDR2 sequences are DFQATT and SNEGSKA (reference sequence). The CDR3 covers 16 residues. The V and J ends lost 0 bases and 5 bases, in that order; junction bases with no gene match: 10. For the CDR3, the DNA is TGCAGTGCTAGAGATCCCCGCCTGACAGGGCACAATGAGCAGTTCTTC. The encoded protein is CSARDPRLTGHNEQFF.

In this sample, this clonotype turned up many times. The chain links TRBV5-6 to TRBJ1-1, with 7 bases identical to TRBD1. The CDR3 is 14 residues long. V lost 3 bases, J lost 1 base, and 3 bases stayed unmatched. Germline CDR1 SGHDT, CDR2 YYEEEE. CDR3: CASSWGTANTEAFF. The CDR3 coding sequence is TGTGCCAGCAGCTGGGGGACAGCGAACACTGAAGCTTTCTTT.